Here is one T cell receptor beta chain with its context. This specimen belongs to a study of blood T cell repertoires in COVID-19. Study-level information: There were acute and convalescent COVID-19 samples, and they came from the United States, Italy and Spain. Nucleic acid was either cDNA or gDNA, and it came from T cells, B-cell-depleted T cells, or PBMCs.

Authors' methods: It was from reference gene primer amplification that nucleated cell counts were estimated. Here immunoSEQ multiplex PCR was the method, and the copy in TCRdb shows in-frame clones only, minus some. The V and J calls and clone size come from that table; D and trimming were worked out from the DNA. The sample consists of 200,000 or so clones, around 84% of them appearing once. There are 16 residues in the CDR3. Trimming cost V 5 bases and J 0 bases, with 16 bases left between them. Germline V gene sequence: CDR1 SGHVS, CDR2 FQNEAQ. The TCR comes from a human donor in a cohort sampled during active COVID-19. Sequencing input: peripheral blood. V and J are TRBV7-8 and TRBJ1-2, with D possibly matching TRBD1 (5 bases). DNA of the CDR3: TGTGCCAGCAGCCCCACGGAGGGGACCCCTAACTATGGCTACACCTTC. Translation gives CASSPTEGTPNYGYTF.